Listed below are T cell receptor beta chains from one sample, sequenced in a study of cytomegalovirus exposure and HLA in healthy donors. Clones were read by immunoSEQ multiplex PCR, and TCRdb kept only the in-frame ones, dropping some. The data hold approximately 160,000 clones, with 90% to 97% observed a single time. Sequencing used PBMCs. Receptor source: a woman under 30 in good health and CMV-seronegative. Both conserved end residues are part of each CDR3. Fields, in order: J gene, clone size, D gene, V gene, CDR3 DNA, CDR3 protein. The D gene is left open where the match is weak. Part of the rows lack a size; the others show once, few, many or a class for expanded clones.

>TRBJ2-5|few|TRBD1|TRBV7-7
TGTGCTAGCAGCTTAGAGGGGGCCTCGGAGACCCAGTACTTC
CASSLEGASETQYF
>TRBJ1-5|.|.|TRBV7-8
TGTGCCAGCAGCTTAGAGAGAGGCAATCAGCCCCAGCATTTT
CASSLERGNQPQHF
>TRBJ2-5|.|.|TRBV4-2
TGTGCCAGCAGCCAAGTGGAGGGGACGCAAGAGACCCAGTACTTC
CASSQVEGTQETQYF
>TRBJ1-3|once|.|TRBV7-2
TGTGCCAGCAGCGGACAGTTTGGAAACACCATATATTTT
CASSGQFGNTIYF
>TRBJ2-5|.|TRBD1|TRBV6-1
TGTGCCAGCAGTGAAGCGACAGGGGGCGGCCAAGAGACCCAGTACTTC
CASSEATGGGQETQYF
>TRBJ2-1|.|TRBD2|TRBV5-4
TGTGCCAGCAGCTTGTTGTCAGGGACTAGGAATGAGCAGTTCTTC
CASSLLSGTRNEQFF
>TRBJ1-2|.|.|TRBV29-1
TGCAGCGTTGGGGGCTTTAACTATGGCTACACCTTC
CSVGGFNYGYTF
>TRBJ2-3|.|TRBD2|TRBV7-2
TGTGCCAGCAGCTTAGAGAGACTAGCGACAAGCCTCACAGATACGCAGTATTTT
CASSLERLATSLTDTQYF
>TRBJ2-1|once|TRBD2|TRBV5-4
TGTGCCGGCACTTCGGGGGGGGGATCCTACAATGAGCAGTTCTTC
CAGTSGGGSYNEQFF
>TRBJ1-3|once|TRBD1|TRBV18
TGTGCCAGCTCACCTAAACCACCGGGACAGAAAACAGAAGGAAACACCATATATTTT
CASSPKPPGQKTEGNTIYF
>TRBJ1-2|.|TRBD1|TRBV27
TGTGCCAGCAGAAGAGACAGGGGCGATGGCTACACCTTC
CASRRDRGDGYTF
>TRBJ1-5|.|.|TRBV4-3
TGCGCCAGCAGCCCAAGGGGGAAGTACAATCAGCCCCAGCATTTT
CASSPRGKYNQPQHF
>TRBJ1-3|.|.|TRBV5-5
TGTGCCAGCAGCCCTCTCGGTAGCTCTGGAAACACCATATATTTT
CASSPLGSSGNTIYF
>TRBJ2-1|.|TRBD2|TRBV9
TGTGCCAGCAGCGGCCGACTAGCGGCTTACAATGAGCAGTTCTTC
CASSGRLAAYNEQFF
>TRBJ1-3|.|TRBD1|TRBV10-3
TGTGCCGTGCAGGGGGCGCATGGAGGAAACACCATATATTTT
CAVQGAHGGNTIYF
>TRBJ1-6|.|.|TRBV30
TGTGCCTGGAGTGTACAAAGGACAAGCTCCTATAATTCACCCCTCCACTTT
CAWSVQRTSSYNSPLHF
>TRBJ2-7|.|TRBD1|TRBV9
TGTGCCAGCACCCTCGGGACAGGAAACTACGAGCAGTACTTC
CASTLGTGNYEQYF
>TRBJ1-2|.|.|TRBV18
TGTGCCAGCTCACCACCCGGTGTGGGTGAGCGTGGCTACACCTTC
CASSPPGVGERGYTF
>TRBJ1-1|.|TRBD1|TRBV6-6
TGTGCCAGCGGAACAGGGGTCCACACTGAAGCTTTCTTT
CASGTGVHTEAFF
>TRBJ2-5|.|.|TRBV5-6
TGTGCCAGCAGCTTGATAGCGGAGACCCAGTACTTC
CASSLIAETQYF
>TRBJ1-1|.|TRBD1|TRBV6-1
TGTGCCAGCAGTGACCCTTCGACAGGGCGATTGAACACTGAAGCTTTCTTT
CASSDPSTGRLNTEAFF
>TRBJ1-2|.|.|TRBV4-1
TGCGCCAGCAGCCAAGAGGGGGGGCGCGGGGGCTACACCTTC
CASSQEGGRGGYTF
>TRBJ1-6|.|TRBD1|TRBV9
TGTGCCAGCAGCGCGACAGGGGTTGATAATTCACCCCTCCACTTT
CASSATGVDNSPLHF
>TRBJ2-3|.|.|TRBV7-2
TGTGCCAGCAGCTTACAGGCTAACACAGATACGCAGTATTTT
CASSLQANTDTQYF